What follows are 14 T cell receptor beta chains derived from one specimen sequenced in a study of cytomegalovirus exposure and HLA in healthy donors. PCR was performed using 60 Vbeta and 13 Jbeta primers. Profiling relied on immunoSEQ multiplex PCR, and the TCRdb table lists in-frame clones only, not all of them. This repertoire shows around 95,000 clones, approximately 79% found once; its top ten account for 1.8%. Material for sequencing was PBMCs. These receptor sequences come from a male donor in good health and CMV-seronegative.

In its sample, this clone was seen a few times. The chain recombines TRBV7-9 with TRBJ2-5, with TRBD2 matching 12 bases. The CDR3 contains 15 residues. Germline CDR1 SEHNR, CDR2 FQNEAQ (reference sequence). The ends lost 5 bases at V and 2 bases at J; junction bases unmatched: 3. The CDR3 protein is CASSIGLAGQETQYF. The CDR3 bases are TGTGCCAGCAGCATCGGACTAGCGGGACAAGAGACCCAGTACTTC.

CDR3 region: CASSQDGSGSSYNEQFF. The CDR3 nucleotides are TGTGCCAGCAGCCAAGACGGTAGCGGGAGCTCCTACAATGAGCAGTTCTTC. V gene TRBV4-2 combines with J gene TRBJ2-1, with TRBD2 matching 9 bases. The CDR3 has 17 residues. V dropped 0 bases and J dropped 0; count of bases not matched to a gene: 3. CDR1 is LGHNA and CDR2 is YNFKEQ in the germline V gene.

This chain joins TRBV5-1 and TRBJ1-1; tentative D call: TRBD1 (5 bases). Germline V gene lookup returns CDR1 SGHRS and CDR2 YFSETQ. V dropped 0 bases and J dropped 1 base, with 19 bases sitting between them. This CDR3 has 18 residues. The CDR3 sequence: CASSLDGLDSMWNTEAFF. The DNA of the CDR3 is TGCGCCAGCAGCTTGGACGGGCTAGACAGCATGTGGAACACTGAAGCTTTCTTT. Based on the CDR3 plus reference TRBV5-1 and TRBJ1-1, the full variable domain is KAGVTQTPRYLIKTRGQQVTLSCSPISGHRSVSWYQQTPGQGLQFLFEYFSETQRNKGNFPGRFSGRQFSNSRSEMNVSTLELGDSALYLCASSLDGLDSMWNTEAFFGQGTRLTVV.

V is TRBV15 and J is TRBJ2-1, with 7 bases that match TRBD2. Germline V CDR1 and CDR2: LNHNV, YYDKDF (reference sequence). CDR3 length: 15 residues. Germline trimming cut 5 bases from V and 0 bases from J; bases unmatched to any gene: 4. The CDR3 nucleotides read TGTGCCACCAGCCGCAGCGGGAACTCCTACAATGAGCAGTTCTTC. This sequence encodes CATSRSGNSYNEQFF.

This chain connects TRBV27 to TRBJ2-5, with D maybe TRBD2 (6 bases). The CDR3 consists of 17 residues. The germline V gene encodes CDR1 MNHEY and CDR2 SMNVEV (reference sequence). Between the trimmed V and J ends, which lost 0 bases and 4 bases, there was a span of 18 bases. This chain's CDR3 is CASSLSAIDGSRETQYF. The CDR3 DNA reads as TGTGCCAGCAGTTTATCGGCCATAGACGGGAGCCGAGAGACCCAGTACTTC.

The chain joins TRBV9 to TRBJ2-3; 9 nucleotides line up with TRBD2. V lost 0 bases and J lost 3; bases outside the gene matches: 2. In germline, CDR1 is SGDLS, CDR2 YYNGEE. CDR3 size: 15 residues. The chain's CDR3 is CASSVVSGRTDTQYF. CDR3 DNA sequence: TGTGCCAGCAGCGTAGTGAGCGGGAGGACAGATACGCAGTATTTT.

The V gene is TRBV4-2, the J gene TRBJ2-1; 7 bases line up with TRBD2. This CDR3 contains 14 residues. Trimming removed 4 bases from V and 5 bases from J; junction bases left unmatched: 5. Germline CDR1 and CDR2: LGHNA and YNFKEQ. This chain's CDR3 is CASSLGLVHNEQFF. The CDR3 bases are TGTGCCAGCAGCCTTGGACTAGTCCACAATGAGCAGTTCTTC.

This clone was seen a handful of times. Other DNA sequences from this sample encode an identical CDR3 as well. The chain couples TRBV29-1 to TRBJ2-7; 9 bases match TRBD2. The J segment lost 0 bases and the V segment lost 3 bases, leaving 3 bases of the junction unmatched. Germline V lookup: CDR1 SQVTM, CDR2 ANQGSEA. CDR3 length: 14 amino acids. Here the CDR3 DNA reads TGCAGCGTTGAGGGCGGGAGGGCCTCCTACGAGCAGTACTTC. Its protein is CSVEGGRASYEQYF.

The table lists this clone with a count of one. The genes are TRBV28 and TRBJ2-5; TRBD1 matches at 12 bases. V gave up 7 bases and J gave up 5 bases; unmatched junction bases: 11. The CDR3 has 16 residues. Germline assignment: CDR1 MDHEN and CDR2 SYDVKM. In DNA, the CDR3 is TGTGCCAGCAAAAAGTTTGTGGGGACAGGGGGCGAGACCCAGTACTTC. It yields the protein CASKKFVGTGGETQYF.

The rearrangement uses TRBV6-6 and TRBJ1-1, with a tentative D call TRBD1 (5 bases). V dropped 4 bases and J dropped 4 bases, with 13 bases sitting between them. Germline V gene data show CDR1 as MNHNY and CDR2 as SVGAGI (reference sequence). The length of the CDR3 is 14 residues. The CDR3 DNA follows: TGTGCCAGCAGTTCCCCGGCAGGGCGCACTGAAGCTTTCTTT. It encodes CASSSPAGRTEAFF.

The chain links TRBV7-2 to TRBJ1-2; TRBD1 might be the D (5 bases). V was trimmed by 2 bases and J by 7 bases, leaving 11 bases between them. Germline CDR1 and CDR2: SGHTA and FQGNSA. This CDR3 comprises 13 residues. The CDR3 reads CASSLIGASGYTF. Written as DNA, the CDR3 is TGTGCCAGCAGCTTAATAGGGGCGAGTGGCTACACCTTC.

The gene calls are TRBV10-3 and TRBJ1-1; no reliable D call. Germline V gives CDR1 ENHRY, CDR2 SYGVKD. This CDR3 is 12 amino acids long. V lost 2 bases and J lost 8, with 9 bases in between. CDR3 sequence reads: CAISELTEEAFF. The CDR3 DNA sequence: TGTGCCATCAGTGAGCTTACAGAAGAAGCTTTCTTT.

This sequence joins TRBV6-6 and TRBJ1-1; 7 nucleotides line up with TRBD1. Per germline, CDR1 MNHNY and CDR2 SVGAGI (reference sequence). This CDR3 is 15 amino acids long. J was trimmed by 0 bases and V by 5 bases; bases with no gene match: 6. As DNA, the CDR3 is TGTGCCAGCAGTCTGGGACAGATAATGAACACTGAAGCTTTCTTT. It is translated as CASSLGQIMNTEAFF.

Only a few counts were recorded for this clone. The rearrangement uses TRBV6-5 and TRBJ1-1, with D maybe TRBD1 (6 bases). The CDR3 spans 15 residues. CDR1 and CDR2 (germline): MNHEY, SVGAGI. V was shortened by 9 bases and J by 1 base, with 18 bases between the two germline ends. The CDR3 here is CASFGGGAKNTEAFF. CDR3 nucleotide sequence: TGTGCCAGTTTCGGGGGGGGCGCGAAGAACACTGAAGCTTTCTTT.